This entry concerns a single TCR beta chain. Antigen unknown. The TCR beta profiling, which covered VDJ combination and CDR3 sequence, was carried out using genomic DNA as the template. TCRdb analysed the reads with MiXCR anew, one entry per CDR3 protein. Of more than 150,000 distinct CDR3 sequences listed, 55% to 70% were seen once; the top ten hold around 46%. This sample was included in a study of CD8+CD57+ T cells in acquired aplastic anemia. About the study: Sorted CD4+ plus CD8+ cells gave DNA averaging roughly 3 ug.

The CDR3 sequence is 12 residues long. Trimming removed 2 bases from V and 4 bases from J, with 5 bases in between. Germline V gene data show CDR1 as MNHEY and CDR2 as SVGAGI. Study-wide results and limits: Significant differences in CD8+ Simpson's diversity were not observed between patients and controls. Common to patients and controls were twenty-nine CD8+ CDR3 sequences.

The sequenced sample consisted of sorted CD4+, CD8+, or CD8+CD57+ T cells (not recorded which) from PBMCs. The receptor's source is a human donor with severe aplastic anemia or a healthy control (not recorded which). The chain carries TRBV6-5 and TRBJ2-5; D is possibly TRBD2 (5 bases). Here the CDR3 DNA reads TGTGCCAGCAGTTACACTAGAGAGACCCAGTACTTC. Translating it yields CASSYTRETQYF.